This T cell receptor beta chain was profiled in a study of blood T cell repertoires in COVID-19. Study summary: COVID-19 samples from acute and convalescent phases originated in the United States, Italy and Spain. PBMCs, B-cell-depleted T cells, or T cells were the source of the cDNA or gDNA that made up the material.

V lost 1 base, J lost 8 bases, and 1 base stayed unmatched. The CDR3 has 14 amino acids. The germline CDR1 and CDR2 sequences are SGHNT and YYREEE (reference sequence). Produced via immunoSEQ multiplex PCR; TCRdb's table is partial and in-frame only. The table lists fewer than 250,000 clones, approximately 81% of them singletons. The sample was peripheral blood. The rearrangement uses TRBV5-4 and TRBJ1-6, with TRBD1 matching 9 bases. The clonotype originates from a man younger than 45 with active or convalescent COVID-19. As DNA, the CDR3 is TGTGCCAGCAGCTTGACAGGGGGCGATTCACCCCTCCACTTT. Its translation is CASSLTGGDSPLHF.